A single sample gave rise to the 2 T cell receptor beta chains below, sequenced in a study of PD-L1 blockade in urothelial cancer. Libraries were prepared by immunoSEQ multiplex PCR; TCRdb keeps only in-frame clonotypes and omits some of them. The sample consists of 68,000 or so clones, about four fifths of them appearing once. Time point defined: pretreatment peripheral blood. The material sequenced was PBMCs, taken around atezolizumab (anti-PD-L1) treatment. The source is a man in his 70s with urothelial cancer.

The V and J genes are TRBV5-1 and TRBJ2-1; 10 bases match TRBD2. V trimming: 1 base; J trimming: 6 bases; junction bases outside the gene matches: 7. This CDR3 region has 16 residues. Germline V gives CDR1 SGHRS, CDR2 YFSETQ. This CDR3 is CASSLTSGIYSNEQFF. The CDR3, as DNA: TGCGCCAGCAGCTTGACTAGCGGGATTTATAGCAATGAGCAGTTCTTC. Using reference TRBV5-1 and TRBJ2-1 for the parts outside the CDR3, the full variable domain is KAGVTQTPRYLIKTRGQQVTLSCSPISGHRSVSWYQQTPGQGLQFLFEYFSETQRNKGNFPGRFSGRQFSNSRSEMNVSTLELGDSALYLCASSLTSGIYSNEQFFGPGTRLTVL.

CDR3: CASSSPTGSQETQYF. The CDR3 coding sequence is TGCGCCAGCAGCTCACCCACAGGGTCCCAAGAGACCCAGTACTTC. The chain joins TRBV5-1 to TRBJ2-5, with D tentatively TRBD1 (6 bases). The CDR3 totals 15 residues. The germline V gene encodes CDR1 SGHRS and CDR2 YFSETQ. Trimming took 3 bases from V and 1 from J, leaving 13 bases between them.